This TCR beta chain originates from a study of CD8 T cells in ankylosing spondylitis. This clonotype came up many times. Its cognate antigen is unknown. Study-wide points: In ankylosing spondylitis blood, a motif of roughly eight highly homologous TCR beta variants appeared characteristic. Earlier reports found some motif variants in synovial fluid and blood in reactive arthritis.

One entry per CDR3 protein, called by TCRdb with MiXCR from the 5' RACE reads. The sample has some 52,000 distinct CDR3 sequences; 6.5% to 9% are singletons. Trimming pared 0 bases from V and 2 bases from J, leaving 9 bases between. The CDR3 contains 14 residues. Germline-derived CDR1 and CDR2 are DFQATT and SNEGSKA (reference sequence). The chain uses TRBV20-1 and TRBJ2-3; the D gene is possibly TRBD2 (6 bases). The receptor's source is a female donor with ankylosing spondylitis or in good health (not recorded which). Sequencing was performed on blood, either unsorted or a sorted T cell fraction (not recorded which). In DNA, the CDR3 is TGCAGTGCTAGAGATACTAGCAACACAGATACGCAGTATTTT. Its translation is CSARDTSNTDTQYF.